This T cell receptor (beta chain) was documented in a study of T-cell reconstitution after alpha-beta-depleted transplantation in children. Whole-study findings and limits: After transplant, at about two months, alpha-beta T cells were reportedly derived from several hundred expanded graft clones. Some patients' high day-60 TCRbeta diversity was attributed to recipient cells surviving conditioning. Diversity and T-cell counts at one year after transplant derived mostly from new T cells.

The TCRbeta library incorporated unique molecular identifiers. TCRdb re-derived calls from the PCR reads in MiXCR, one entry per CDR3 protein. The table includes approximately 500,000 distinct CDR3 sequences, approximately 30% detected once. This clonotype turned up a few times. Its target is unknown. CDR3 length equals 14 residues. Deletions cut 5 bases from V and 0 bases from J, with 11 bases between. CDR1 DFQATT and CDR2 SNEGSKA come from the germline V gene (reference sequence). The sequenced sample was PBMCs, obtained before TCRalphabeta/CD19-depleted stem cell transplant. The receptor comes from a boy younger than two with Wiskott-Aldrich syndrome, due to receive a stem cell transplant. The chain combines TRBV20-1 with TRBJ1-3, with TRBD1 as a possible D gene (6 bases). In DNA, the CDR3 is TGCAGTGCTGGCACAGGGAACTCTGGAAACACCATATATTTT. Its protein is CSAGTGNSGNTIYF.